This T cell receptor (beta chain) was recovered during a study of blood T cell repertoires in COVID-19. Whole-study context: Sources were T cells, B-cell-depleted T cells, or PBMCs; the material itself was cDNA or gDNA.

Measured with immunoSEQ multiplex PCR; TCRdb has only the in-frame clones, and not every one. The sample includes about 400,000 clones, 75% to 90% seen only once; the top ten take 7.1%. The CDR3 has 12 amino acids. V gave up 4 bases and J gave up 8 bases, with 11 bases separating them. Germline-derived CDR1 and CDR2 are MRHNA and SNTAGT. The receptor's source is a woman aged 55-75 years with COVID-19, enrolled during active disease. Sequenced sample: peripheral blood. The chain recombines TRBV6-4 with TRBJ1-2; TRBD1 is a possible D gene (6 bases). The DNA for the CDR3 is TGTGCCAGCAGTGCCTACAGGGACGGCTACACCTTC. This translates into CASSAYRDGYTF.